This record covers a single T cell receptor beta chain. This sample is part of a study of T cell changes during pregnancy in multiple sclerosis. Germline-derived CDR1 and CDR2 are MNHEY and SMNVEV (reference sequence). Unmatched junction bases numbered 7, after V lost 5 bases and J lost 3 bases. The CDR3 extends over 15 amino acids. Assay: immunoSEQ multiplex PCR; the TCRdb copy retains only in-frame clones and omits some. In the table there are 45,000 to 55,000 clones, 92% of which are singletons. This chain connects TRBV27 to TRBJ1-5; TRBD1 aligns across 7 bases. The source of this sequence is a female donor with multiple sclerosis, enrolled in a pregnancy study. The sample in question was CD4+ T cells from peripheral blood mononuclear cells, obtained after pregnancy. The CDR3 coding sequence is TGTGCCAGCAGTCCCCCGGGACAGCTCAATCAGCCCCAGCATTTT. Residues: CASSPPGQLNQPQHF.